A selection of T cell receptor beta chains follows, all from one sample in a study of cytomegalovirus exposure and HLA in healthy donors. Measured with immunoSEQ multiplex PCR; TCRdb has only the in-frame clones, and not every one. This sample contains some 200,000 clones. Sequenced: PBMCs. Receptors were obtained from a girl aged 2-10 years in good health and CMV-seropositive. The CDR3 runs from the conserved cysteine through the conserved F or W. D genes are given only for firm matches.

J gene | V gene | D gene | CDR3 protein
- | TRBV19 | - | CASSSGGEANEQYF
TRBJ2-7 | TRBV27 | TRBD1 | CASSLWDSSYEQYF
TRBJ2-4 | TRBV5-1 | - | CASSYTNQRPNIQYF
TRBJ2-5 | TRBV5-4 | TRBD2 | CASSLTSGIQETQYF
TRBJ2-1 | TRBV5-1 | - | CASSLLLAGNEQFF
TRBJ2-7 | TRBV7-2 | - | CASSSAYEQYF
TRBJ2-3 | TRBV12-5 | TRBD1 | CASALPGTESTDTQYF
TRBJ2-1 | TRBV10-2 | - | CASRHSEALQISYNEQFF
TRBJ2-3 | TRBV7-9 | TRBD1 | CASSLRQGATDTQYF
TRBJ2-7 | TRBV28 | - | CASSLSYSIGDRYEQYF
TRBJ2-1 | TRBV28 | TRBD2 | CASSYPSGHNEQFF
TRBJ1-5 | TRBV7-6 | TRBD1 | CASSPLLIRGPREGGQPQHF
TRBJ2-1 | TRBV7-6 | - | CASSLADREGDEQFF
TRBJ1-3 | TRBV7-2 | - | CASSSGSGNTIYF
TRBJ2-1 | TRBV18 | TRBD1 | CASSPPGQTYNEQFF
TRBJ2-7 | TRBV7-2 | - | CASSVRQAAYEQYF
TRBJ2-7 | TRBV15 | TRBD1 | CATSRDRGPGYEQYF
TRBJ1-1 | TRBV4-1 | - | CASSQDAEGAEAFF
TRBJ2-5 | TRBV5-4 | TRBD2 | CASSSNKLSGSGQETQYF
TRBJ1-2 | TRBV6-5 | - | CASSGAGGSHGYTF
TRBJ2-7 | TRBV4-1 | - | CASGRDHEQYF
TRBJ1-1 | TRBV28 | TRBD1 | CASRPGTGRAFF
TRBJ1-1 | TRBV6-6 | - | CASSYRQAIYTEAFF
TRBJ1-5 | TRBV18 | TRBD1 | CASSPHRGPIQPQHF
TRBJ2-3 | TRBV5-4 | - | CASSAATSTDTQYF
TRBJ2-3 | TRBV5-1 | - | CASSSGNTDTQYF
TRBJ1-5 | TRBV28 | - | CASSWTGSNQPQHF
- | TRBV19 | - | CASSSQGLSYEQYF
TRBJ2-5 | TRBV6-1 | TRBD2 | CASSERGLAGPQETQYF
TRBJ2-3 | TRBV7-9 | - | CASSSWEDTQYF
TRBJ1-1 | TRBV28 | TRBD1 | CASSLIQGTGWWNTEAFF
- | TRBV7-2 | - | CASSSSVGSYEQYF
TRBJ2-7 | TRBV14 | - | CASSQDHRIYEQYF
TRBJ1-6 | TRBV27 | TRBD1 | CASSFHAGGSYNSPLHF
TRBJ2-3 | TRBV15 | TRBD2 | CATSRGVGVAGVKDTQYF
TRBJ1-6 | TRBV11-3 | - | CASSPPAQGSSYNSPLHF
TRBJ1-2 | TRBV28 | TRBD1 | CASRGQGRGYGYTF
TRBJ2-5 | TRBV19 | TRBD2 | CASSIGTSGRETQYF
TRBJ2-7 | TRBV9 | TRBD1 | CASSHGQGALYEQYF
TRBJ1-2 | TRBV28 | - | CASSLTGSAADGYTF
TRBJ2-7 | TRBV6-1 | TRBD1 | CASRLGQGTIEQYF
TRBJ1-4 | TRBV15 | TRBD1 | CATSSPARTGDEKLFF
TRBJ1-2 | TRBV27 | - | CASSPTELGGYTF
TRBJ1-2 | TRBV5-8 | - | CASSFLFPGSNYGYTF
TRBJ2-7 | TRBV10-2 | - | CASSAEGSSYEQYF